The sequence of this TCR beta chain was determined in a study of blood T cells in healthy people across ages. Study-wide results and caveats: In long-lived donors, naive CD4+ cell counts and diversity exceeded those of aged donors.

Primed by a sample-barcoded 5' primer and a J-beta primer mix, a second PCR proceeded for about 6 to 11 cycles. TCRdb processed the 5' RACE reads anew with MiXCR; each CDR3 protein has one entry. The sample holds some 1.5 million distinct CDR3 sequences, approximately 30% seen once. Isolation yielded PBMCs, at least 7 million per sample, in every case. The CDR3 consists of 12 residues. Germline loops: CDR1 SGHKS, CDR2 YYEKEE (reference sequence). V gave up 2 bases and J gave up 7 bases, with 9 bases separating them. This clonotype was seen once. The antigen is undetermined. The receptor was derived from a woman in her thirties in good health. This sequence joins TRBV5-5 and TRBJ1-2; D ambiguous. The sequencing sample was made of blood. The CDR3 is CASSFPPGGYTF. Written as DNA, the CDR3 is TGTGCCAGCAGCTTCCCACCAGGTGGCTACACCTTC. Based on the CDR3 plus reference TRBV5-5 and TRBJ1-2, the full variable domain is DAGVTQSPTHLIKTRGQQVTLRCSPISGHKSVSWYQQVLGQGPQFIFQYYEKEERGRGNFPDRFSARQFPNYSSELNVNALLLGDSALYLCASSFPPGGYTFGSGTRLTVV.